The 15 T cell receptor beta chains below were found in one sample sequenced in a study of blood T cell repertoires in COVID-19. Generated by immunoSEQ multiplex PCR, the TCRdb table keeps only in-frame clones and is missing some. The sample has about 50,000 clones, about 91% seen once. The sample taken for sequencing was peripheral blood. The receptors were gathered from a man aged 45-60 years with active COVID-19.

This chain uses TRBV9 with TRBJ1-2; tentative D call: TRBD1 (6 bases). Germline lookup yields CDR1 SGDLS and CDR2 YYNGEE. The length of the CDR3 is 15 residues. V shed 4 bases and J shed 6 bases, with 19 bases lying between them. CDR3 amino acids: CASSREGGPLDGYTF. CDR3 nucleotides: TGTGCCAGCAGCAGGGAGGGGGGGCCCCTTGATGGCTACACCTTC.

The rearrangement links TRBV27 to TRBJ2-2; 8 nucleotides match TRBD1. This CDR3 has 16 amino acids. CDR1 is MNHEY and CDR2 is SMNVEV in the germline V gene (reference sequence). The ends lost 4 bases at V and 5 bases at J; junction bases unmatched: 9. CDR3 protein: CASSYSQGVGTGELFF. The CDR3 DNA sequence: TGTGCCAGCAGTTATTCACAGGGGGTAGGGACCGGGGAGCTGTTTTTT.

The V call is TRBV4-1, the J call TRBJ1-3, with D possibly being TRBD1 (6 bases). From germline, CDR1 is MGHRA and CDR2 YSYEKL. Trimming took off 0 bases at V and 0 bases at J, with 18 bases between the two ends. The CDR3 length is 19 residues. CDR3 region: CASSQDSAGAFSSGNTIYF. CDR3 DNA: TGCGCCAGCAGCCAAGATTCCGCGGGGGCTTTTAGCTCTGGAAACACCATATATTTT.

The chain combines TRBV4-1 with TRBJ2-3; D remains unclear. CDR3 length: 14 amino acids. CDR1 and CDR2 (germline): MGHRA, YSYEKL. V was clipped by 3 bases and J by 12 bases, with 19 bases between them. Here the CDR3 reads CASSQNRLLPAQYF. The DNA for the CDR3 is TGCGCCAGCAGCCAGAACCGACTTCTCCCAGCCCAGTATTTT.

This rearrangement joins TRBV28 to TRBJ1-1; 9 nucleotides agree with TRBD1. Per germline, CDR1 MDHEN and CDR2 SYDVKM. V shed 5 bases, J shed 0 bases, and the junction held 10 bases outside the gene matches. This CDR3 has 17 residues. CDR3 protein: CASSHFGTGSVNTEAFF. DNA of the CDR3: TGTGCCAGCAGTCACTTTGGGACAGGGAGCGTGAACACTGAAGCTTTCTTT.

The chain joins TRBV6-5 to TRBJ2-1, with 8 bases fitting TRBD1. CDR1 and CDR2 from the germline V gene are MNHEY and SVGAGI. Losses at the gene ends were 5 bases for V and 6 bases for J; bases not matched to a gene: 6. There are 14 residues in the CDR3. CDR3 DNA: TGTGCCAGCAGTCGCCGACAGGGGATCAATGAGCAGTTCTTC. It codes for CASSRRQGINEQFF.

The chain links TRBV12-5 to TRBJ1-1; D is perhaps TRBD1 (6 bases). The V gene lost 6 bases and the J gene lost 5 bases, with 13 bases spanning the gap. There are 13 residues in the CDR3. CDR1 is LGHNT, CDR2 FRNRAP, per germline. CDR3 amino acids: CASGITGRTEAFF. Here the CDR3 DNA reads TGTGCTAGTGGCATTACAGGGCGTACTGAAGCTTTCTTT.

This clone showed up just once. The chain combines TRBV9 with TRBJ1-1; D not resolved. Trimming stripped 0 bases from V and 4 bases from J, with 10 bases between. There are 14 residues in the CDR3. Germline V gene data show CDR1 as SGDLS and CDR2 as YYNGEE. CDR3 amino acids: CASSVGPEGTEAFF. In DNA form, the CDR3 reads TGTGCCAGCAGCGTAGGCCCGGAGGGCACTGAAGCTTTCTTT.

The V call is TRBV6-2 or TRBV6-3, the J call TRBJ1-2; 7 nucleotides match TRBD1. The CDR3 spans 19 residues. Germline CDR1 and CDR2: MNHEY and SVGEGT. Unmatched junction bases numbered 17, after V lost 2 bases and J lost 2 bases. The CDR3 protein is CASSYPFVPVQTGNYGYTF. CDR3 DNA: TGTGCCAGCAGTTACCCCTTCGTCCCTGTTCAGACAGGGAACTATGGCTACACCTTC.

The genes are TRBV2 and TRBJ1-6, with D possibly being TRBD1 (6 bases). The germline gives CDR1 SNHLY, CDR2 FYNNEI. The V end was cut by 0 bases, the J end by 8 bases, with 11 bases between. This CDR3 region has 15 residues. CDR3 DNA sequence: TGTGCCAGCAGTGAAGCGGTTGGGGGCTATTCACCCCTCCACTTT. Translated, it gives CASSEAVGGYSPLHF.

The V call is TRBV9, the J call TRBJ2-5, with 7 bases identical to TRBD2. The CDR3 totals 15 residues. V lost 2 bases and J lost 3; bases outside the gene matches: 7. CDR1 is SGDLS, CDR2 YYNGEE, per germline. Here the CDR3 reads CASSVTVGGKETQYF. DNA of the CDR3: TGTGCCAGCAGCGTTACCGTGGGGGGGAAAGAGACCCAGTACTTC. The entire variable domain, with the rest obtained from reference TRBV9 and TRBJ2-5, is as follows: DSGVTQTPKHLITATGQRVTLRCSPRSGDLSVYWYQQSLDQGLQFLIQYYNGEERAKGNILERFSAQQFPDLHSELNLSSLELGDSALYFCASSVTVGGKETQYFGPGTRLLVL.

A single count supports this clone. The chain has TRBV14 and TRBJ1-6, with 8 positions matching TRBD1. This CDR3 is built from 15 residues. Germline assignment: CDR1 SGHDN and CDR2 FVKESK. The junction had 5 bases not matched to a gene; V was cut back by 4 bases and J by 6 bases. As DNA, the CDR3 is TGTGCCAGCAGCCGCGGACAGGGCGTTAATTCACCCCTCCACTTT. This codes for CASSRGQGVNSPLHF. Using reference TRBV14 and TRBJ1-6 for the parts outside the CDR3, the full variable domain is EAGVTQFPSHSVIEKGQTVTLRCDPISGHDNLYWYRRVMGKEIKFLLHFVKESKQDESGMPNNRFLAERTGGTYSTLKVQPAELEDSGVYFCASSRGQGVNSPLHFGNGTRLTVT.

CDR3 protein: CASSEGWTINEQFF. CDR3 DNA sequence: TGTGCCAGCAGTGAAGGGTGGACTATCAATGAGCAGTTCTTC. This sequence joins TRBV2 and TRBJ2-1; possibly TRBD2 for D (6 bases). The CDR3 is 14 residues long. Trimming took off 1 base at V and 6 bases at J, with 10 bases between the two ends. Germline CDR1 reads SNHLY; CDR2 reads FYNNEI.

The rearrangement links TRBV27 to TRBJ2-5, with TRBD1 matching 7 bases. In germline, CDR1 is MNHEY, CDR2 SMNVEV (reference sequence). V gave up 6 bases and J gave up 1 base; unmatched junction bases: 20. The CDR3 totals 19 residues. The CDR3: CASRLSPNQGEWGQETQYF. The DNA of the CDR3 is TGTGCCAGCAGACTCTCACCGAACCAGGGGGAGTGGGGCCAAGAGACCCAGTACTTC.

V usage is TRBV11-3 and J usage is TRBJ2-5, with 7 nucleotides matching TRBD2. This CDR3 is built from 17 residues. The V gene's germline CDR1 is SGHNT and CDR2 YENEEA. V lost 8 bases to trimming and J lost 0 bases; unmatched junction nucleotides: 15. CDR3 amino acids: CASGGEGGNTYQETQYF. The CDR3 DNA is TGTGCCAGCGGGGGGGAGGGAGGAAATACGTACCAAGAGACCCAGTACTTC.